The present TCR beta chain was sequenced within a study of blood T cell repertoires in COVID-19. Overall study: Specimens from acute and convalescent COVID-19 originated in the United States, Italy and Spain.

Profiling relied on immunoSEQ multiplex PCR, and the TCRdb table lists in-frame clones only, not all of them. Of about 120,000 clones listed, roughly 79% are singletons. This CDR3 is 13 amino acids long. Trimming left V 7 bases short and J 1 base short, with 10 bases between. This TCR was sampled from a man between 65 and 85 years old with acute or convalescent COVID-19. The chain employs TRBV12-3 or TRBV12-4 and TRBJ2-5, with D possibly being TRBD1 (5 bases). The sequencing input was peripheral blood. CDR3 sequence: CASTPDTQETQYF. The CDR3 bases are TGTGCCAGCACCCCGGACACCCAAGAGACCCAGTACTTC.